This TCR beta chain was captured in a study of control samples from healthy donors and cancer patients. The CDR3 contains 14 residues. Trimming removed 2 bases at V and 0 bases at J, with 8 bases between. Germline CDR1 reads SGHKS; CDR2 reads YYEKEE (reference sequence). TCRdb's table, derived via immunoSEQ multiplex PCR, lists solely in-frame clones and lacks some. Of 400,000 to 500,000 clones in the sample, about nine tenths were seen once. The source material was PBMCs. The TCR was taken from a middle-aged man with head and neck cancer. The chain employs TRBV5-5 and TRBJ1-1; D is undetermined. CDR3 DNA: TGTGCCAGCAGCTTTTGGCAGGTGAACACTGAAGCTTTCTTT. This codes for CASSFWQVNTEAFF.